This T cell receptor beta chain was observed in a study of T cells in Graves' hyperthyroidism and ophthalmopathy. Researchers amplified the TCR beta CDR3 regions from RNA transcripts. An initial round of RT-PCR targeting the TCR CDR3 relied on the HTBI primer set. A single record per CDR3 protein comes from TCRdb applying MiXCR to the multiplex PCR reads. Of 370,000 or so distinct CDR3 sequences listed, less than 15% are singletons. This clonotype was counted between two and nine times. Germline CDR1 reads DFQATT; CDR2 reads SNEGSKA (reference sequence). This CDR3 is built from 15 residues. Deletions cut 3 bases from V and 8 bases from J, with 17 bases between.

This TCR derives from a young man with Graves' hyperthyroidism that later progressed to Graves' ophthalmopathy. The sequenced material came from blood. The chain has TRBV20-1 and TRBJ1-6, with TRBD1 as a possible D gene (5 bases). The CDR3: CSARTGTTQYSPLHF. In DNA, the CDR3 is TGCAGTGCTAGGACCGGGACTACCCAGTATTCACCCCTCCACTTT.